The 15 T cell receptor beta chains listed next were all sequenced from one sample in a study of tissue T cells after allogeneic stem cell transplantation. Time point meaning: mouse harvest day 7 after allogeneic transplant. Mouse grafts combined 10^7 T-cell-depleted bone marrow cells with 10^6 splenic CD5+ T cells. Libraries were prepared by immunoSEQ multiplex PCR; TCRdb keeps only in-frame clonotypes and omits some of them. Among several thousand clones, approximately 49% were seen once, and the ten largest hold 8% to 11%. Sequencing used lymph node tissue. All receptors derive from a female BALB/c mouse given C57BL/6 T cells with graft-versus-host disease after an allogeneic hematopoietic cell transplant.

Notes on this clone: The gene names given are mouse names. The read finishes 1 residue shy of the CDR3 end, and the germline J gene is used to complete it. The gene calls are TRBV19 and TRBJ2-2, with D unresolved. From germline, CDR1 is FNHDT and CDR2 SITEND (reference sequence). Trimming cost V 2 bases and J 3 bases, with 8 bases left between them. CDR3 size: 14 residues. CDR3 region: CASSIRQYTGQLYF. The DNA read from the CDR3 is TGTGCCAGCAGTATCCGACAATACACCGGGCAGCTCTAC.

In regard to this clone: Mouse gene names apply. The CDR3 is cut off 1 residue early in the read; its end comes from the germline J gene. The V and J genes are TRBV3 and TRBJ1-2; 10 nucleotides line up with TRBD1. CDR1 is SNHLY, CDR2 FYNGKV, per germline (reference sequence). This CDR3 region has 17 residues. With V trimmed by 3 bases and J by 0 bases, 7 bases remained unmatched. CDR3: CASSLSRDRGANSDYTF. CDR3 DNA (partial): TGTGCCAGCAGCTTGTCCCGGGACAGGGGAGCAAACTCCGACTACACC.

This clone was recorded a few times. The gene names given are mouse names. CDR3 sequence reads: CASRVDSGNTLYF. Partial CDR3 DNA: TGTGCCAGCAGAGTAGATTCTGGAAATACGCTCTAT. The chain has TRBV26 and TRBJ1-3, with D hard to call. The CDR3 extends 1 residue past the end of the read, so its final part is completed from the germline J gene. The V end lost 6 bases, the J end lost 0 bases, and 6 bases lay between the germline ends. The CDR3 is 13 amino acids. CDR1 and CDR2 (germline): KGHPV, FQNQEV (reference sequence).

Notes on this clone: Gene names and germline match the mouse. The CDR3 end is not reached by the read, which stops 1 residue before it; the germline J gene fills it in. The V and J genes are TRBV3 and TRBJ2-1; D is unresolved. Looked up from germline, CDR1 is SNHLY and CDR2 is FYNGKV (reference sequence). With 4 bases removed from V and 4 bases from J, the gap between germline ends came to 2 bases. CDR3 size: 11 residues. The part of the CDR3 DNA that was read is TGTGCCAGCAGCTCATATGCTGAGCAGTTC. This encodes CASSSYAEQF. The full CDR3 protein is CASSSYAEQFF.

Worth noting for this clone: This likely stems from a read error, as it lies one base from a far larger clone. The germline and genes are mouse ones. The read ends 1 residue shy of where the CDR3 ends; the end is completed using the germline J gene. This chain connects TRBV13-3 to TRBJ2-7; 7 bases line up with TRBD1. This CDR3 comprises 13 residues. Germline CDR1 NNHDY, CDR2 SYVADS. The sequenced part of the CDR3 DNA is TGTACCAGCAGTAGGGACAGCTCCTATGAACAGTAC. This encodes CTSSRDSSYEQY. The full CDR3 sequence reads CTSSRDSSYEQYF.

On this clone itself: The genes are named according to mouse. The CDR3 is cut off 1 residue early in the read; its end comes from the germline J gene. The chain links TRBV15 to TRBJ2-7; D unclear. The CDR3 runs 10 residues. The V end lost 3 bases, the J end lost 6 bases, and 3 bases lay between the germline ends. Germline loops: CDR1 SGHND, CDR2 FRSKSL. The CDR3 here is CASSFFEQYF. The CDR3 bases that were read are TGTGCCAGCAGTTTTTTTGAACAGTAC.

Concerning this clone itself: These gene names are mouse names. The read terminates 1 residue before the CDR3 end, so the remaining end is supplied by the germline J gene. This chain links TRBV31 with TRBJ1-6; no clear D gene. TRBJ1-6 falls under the ORF class, with uncertain function. Trimming removed 0 bases at V and 0 bases at J, with 6 bases between. The CDR3 is made up of 15 amino acids. CDR1 GKSSPN and CDR2 SITVG come from the germline V gene. The CDR3 sequence is CAWSLDISYNSPLYF. Partial CDR3 DNA: TGTGCCTGGAGTCTTGACATTTCCTATAATTCGCCCCTCTAC.

A word on this clone: Gene names are mouse gene names. The CDR3 is cut off 1 residue early in the read; its end comes from the germline J gene. This chain joins TRBV26 and TRBJ2-3; D call uncertain. V was trimmed by 0 bases and J by 0 bases, leaving 7 bases between them. The CDR3 covers 15 residues. Germline V lookup: CDR1 KGHPV, CDR2 FQNQEV (reference sequence). The CDR3 reads CASSLSGNSAETLYF. Incomplete CDR3 DNA: TGTGCCAGCAGTCTGTCCGGAAATAGTGCAGAAACGCTGTAT.

Details on this clone: Gene names refer to mouse genes. The missing CDR3 end, 1 residue past where the read stops, is filled in from the germline J gene. J is TRBJ1-2 and V is TRBV3; a weak D match, TRBD1 (6 bases). This CDR3 region has 14 residues. Germline V lookup: CDR1 SNHLY, CDR2 FYNGKV (reference sequence). With 5 bases removed from V and 4 bases from J, the gap between germline ends came to 14 bases. Incomplete CDR3 DNA: TGTGCCAGCAGCCCGGGGAGGGGGGGCTCCGACTACACC. Its translation is CASSPGRGGSDYT. The entire CDR3 reads CASSPGRGGSDYTF.

To note about this clone: Germline and genes: mouse. The observed sequence ends 1 residue before the CDR3 terminus, with the missing tail filled in from the germline J gene. The chain is built from TRBV26 and TRBJ1-1; 10 bases align to TRBD1. The CDR3 loop spans 13 amino acids. The germline V gene encodes CDR1 KGHPV and CDR2 FQNQEV (reference sequence). V trimming: 4 bases; J trimming: 5 bases; junction bases outside the gene matches: 1. CDR3 DNA (partial): TGTGCCAGCAGTCGGGGACAGGGGACAGAAGTCTTC. Encoded protein: CASSRGQGTEVF. The CDR3 in its entirety is CASSRGQGTEVFF.

This clone was observed a single time. Genes and germline come from the mouse. The CDR3 is CASAEPGGASDYTF. The CDR3 DNA, read in part, is TGTGCCAGCGCCGAACCAGGGGGCGCCTCCGACTACACC. This rearrangement joins TRBV13-2 to TRBJ1-2, with 8 nucleotides matching TRBD1. The read terminates 1 residue ahead of where the CDR3 ends, so the germline J gene completes it. This CDR3 has 14 amino acids. V gave up 6 bases and J gave up 4 bases; unmatched junction bases: 8. Germline CDR1 NNHNN, CDR2 SYGAGS (reference sequence).

Worth noting for this clone: Mouse names are used for the genes. Read data end 1 residue before the CDR3 end; the end is taken from the germline J gene. The V call is TRBV24, the J call TRBJ1-1; the D gene is possibly TRBD1 (6 bases). The CDR3 is 15 residues long. Trimming shortened V by 3 bases and J by 2 bases, and 13 bases separated the two germline ends. Per the germline V gene, CDR1 is KGHTA and CDR2 is FRNEEI. CDR3 residues: CASSLRGEGNTEVFF. CDR3 DNA, as far as it was read: TGTGCCAGCAGTCTCAGGGGCGAGGGCAACACAGAAGTCTTC.

In the case of this clone: Gene names are mouse gene names. The read stops 1 residue short of the end of the CDR3; the missing end is completed from the germline J gene. The chain employs TRBV12-2 and TRBJ2-5; 12 bases are a match to TRBD2. Germline CDR1 SGHLS, CDR2 HYDKME. The CDR3 has 17 amino acids. V dropped 3 bases and J dropped 2; count of bases not matched to a gene: 8. CDR3 sequence: CASSVPGLGGGQDTQYF. The DNA read from the CDR3 is TGTGCCAGCTCTGTTCCGGGACTGGGGGGCGGCCAAGACACCCAGTAC.

On this clone: The gene symbols are mouse symbols. The CDR3 extends 1 residue past the end of the read, so its final part is completed from the germline J gene. The chain combines TRBV26 with TRBJ2-7; D may be TRBD1 (6 bases). CDR1 KGHPV and CDR2 FQNQEV come from the germline V gene (reference sequence). The length of the CDR3 is 12 residues. V was pared by 5 bases and J by 4 bases, with 9 bases between. CDR3 amino acids: CASSYRAYEQYF. The CDR3 DNA, read in part, is TGTGCCAGCAGTTACAGGGCTTATGAACAGTAC.

As for this clone: Gene names refer to mouse genes. The read comes to an end 1 residue before the CDR3 does, leaving the germline J gene to fill in the end. The V gene is TRBV19, the J gene TRBJ2-7, with 12 bases that match TRBD1. Germline V gene sequence: CDR1 FNHDT, CDR2 SITEND (reference sequence). J was trimmed by 4 bases and V by 5 bases; bases with no gene match: 4. The CDR3 runs 14 residues. Partial CDR3 DNA: TGTGCCAGCAGCCCGGGACAGGGGGCTTATGAACAGTAC. It specifies CASSPGQGAYEQY. The full CDR3 is CASSPGQGAYEQYF.